This T cell receptor (beta chain) was sequenced for a study of early T cells in non-severe SARS-CoV-2 infection. Concerning this clonotype itself: Antigen: not known.

Broader study findings: Private and CD4 specificities were missed by VDJdb matching, which favored anti-spike CD8 responses.

A single record per CDR3 protein comes from TCRdb applying MiXCR to the 5' RACE reads. This sample has 45,000 to 55,000 distinct CDR3 sequences; 11% occur once, and the top ten carry roughly 10%. Input material: whole blood. The sequence was collected from an adult who was a healthcare worker with PCR-confirmed SARS-CoV-2 infection or an uninfected control (not recorded which).

CDR3 nucleotide sequence: TGTGCCAGCAGCTTGTCGCTAGCAGGGGGTTACGAGCAGTACTTC. It specifies CASSLSLAGGYEQYF. The chain employs TRBV5-5 and TRBJ2-7, with 7 positions matching TRBD1. After removal of 1 base from V and 4 bases from J, the junction contained 8 bases not matched to a gene. This CDR3 spans 15 amino acids. The germline V gene encodes CDR1 SGHKS and CDR2 YYEKEE (reference sequence).